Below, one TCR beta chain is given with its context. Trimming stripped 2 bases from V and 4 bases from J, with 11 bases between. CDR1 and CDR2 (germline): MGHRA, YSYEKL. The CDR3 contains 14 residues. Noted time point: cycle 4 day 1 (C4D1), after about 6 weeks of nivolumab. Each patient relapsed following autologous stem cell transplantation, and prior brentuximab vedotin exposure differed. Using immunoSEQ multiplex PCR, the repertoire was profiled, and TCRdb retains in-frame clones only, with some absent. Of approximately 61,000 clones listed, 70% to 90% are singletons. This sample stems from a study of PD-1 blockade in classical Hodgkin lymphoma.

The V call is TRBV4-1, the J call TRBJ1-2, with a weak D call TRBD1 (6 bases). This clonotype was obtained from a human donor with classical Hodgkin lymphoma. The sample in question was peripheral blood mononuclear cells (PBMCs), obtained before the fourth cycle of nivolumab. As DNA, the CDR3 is TGCGCCAGCAGCCAACCCGACAGGACCTATGGCTACACCTTC. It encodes CASSQPDRTYGYTF.